One T cell receptor beta chain is described in this entry. Its antigen is currently unknown. The PCR was carried out with 60 Vbeta primers and 13 Jbeta primers. The protocol was immunoSEQ multiplex PCR, while the TCRdb copy is restricted to in-frame clones and leaves out a portion. The sample shows roughly 160,000 clones, 85% of them seen only once. The source of the sample is a study of cytomegalovirus exposure and HLA in healthy donors. Study background: Earlier results showed approximately 110 million unique TCR beta sequences derived from roughly 190 million T cells.

CDR3 length: 14 amino acids. V shed 1 base and J shed 8 bases, with 14 bases lying between them. The germline V gene encodes CDR1 SEHNR and CDR2 FQNEAQ (reference sequence). Whole-study findings and limits: Roughly uniform depth of sequencing across donors was assumed in presence/absence analyses. The authors later linked a missense DCLRE1C variant to TCR beta V- and J-gene trimming. Most of the TCR beta V segments (in an earlier analysis) were productive either about 87% or about 30% of the time.

The TCR was taken from a boy younger than 10 in good health and CMV-seronegative. V gene TRBV7-9 combines with J gene TRBJ1-2; no reliable D call. Specimen: PBMCs. The CDR3 loop is CASSLDVSAGGYTF. CDR3 DNA: TGTGCCAGCAGCTTAGATGTGTCAGCCGGGGGCTACACCTTC.